The 29 T cell receptor beta chains in this list originate from one sample, sequenced in a study of cytomegalovirus exposure and HLA in healthy donors. The PCR had 60 Vbeta and 13 Jbeta primers. TCRdb's table, derived via immunoSEQ multiplex PCR, lists solely in-frame clones and lacks some. The specimen's table records some 76,000 clones. The sample was PBMCs. Receptor source: a boy younger than 18 in good health and CMV-seronegative.

In DNA form, the CDR3 reads TGTGCCGCCGCGATTAGACTAGCCCACGAGCAGTACTTC. This gives the protein CAAAIRLAHEQYF. The chain couples TRBV10-3 to TRBJ2-7; 7 nucleotides agree with TRBD2. The CDR3 loop spans 13 amino acids. Germline V gene data show CDR1 as ENHRY and CDR2 as SYGVKD. Germline trimming cut 11 bases from V and 5 bases from J; bases unmatched to any gene: 12.

This chain connects TRBV6-1 to TRBJ1-5, with D unclear. The germline V gene has CDR1 MNHNS and CDR2 SASEGT. There are 13 residues in the CDR3. Trimming left V 4 bases short and J 4 bases short, with 8 bases between. As DNA, the CDR3 is TGTGCCAGCAGTGGTGGGGAGAATCAGCCCCAGCATTTT. Protein sequence: CASSGGENQPQHF.

The V gene is TRBV18, the J gene TRBJ2-7; 8 bases map to TRBD2. The CDR3 covers 14 residues. V gave up 2 bases and J gave up 3 bases; unmatched junction bases: 3. Per the germline V gene, CDR1 is KGHSH and CDR2 is LQKENI. This CDR3 reads CASSPGGGLYEQYF. The CDR3 nucleotides are TGTGCCAGCTCACCAGGCGGGGGGCTCTACGAGCAGTACTTC.

The rearrangement uses TRBV19 and TRBJ2-3; 8 bases align to TRBD2. V trimming: 1 base; J trimming: 1 base; junction bases outside the gene matches: 10. CDR3 length equals 18 residues. Germline-derived CDR1 and CDR2 are LNHDA and SQIVND (reference sequence). The CDR3 region is CASSIGRTSGGRTDTQYF. CDR3 nucleotide sequence: TGTGCCAGTAGTATAGGTCGAACTAGCGGAGGCCGCACAGATACGCAGTATTTT.

This chain uses TRBV6-1 with TRBJ1-6, with D possibly being TRBD1 (6 bases). The CDR3 sequence is 14 residues long. Germline CDR1 reads MNHNS; CDR2 reads SASEGT. Trimming pared 5 bases from V and 7 bases from J, leaving 12 bases between. CDR3: CASSWGLENSPLHF. The CDR3 nucleotides read TGTGCCAGCAGTTGGGGGCTGGAAAATTCACCCCTCCACTTT.

DNA for the CDR3: TGTGCCAGCAGCACACAGGGCCAGCCCCAGCATTTT. The encoded protein is CASSTQGQPQHF. The chain couples TRBV7-9 to TRBJ1-5; D may be TRBD1 (6 bases). The CDR3 covers 12 residues. Germline V gives CDR1 SEHNR, CDR2 FQNEAQ (reference sequence). V shed 5 bases and J shed 7 bases, with 9 bases lying between them.

V is TRBV6-1 and J is TRBJ1-2; a possible D gene is TRBD1 (6 bases). Germline CDR1 MNHNS, CDR2 SASEGT. The CDR3 totals 14 residues. Trimming stripped 3 bases from V and 4 bases from J, with 12 bases between. The CDR3: CASSDTGFSYGYTF. Here the CDR3 DNA reads TGTGCCAGCAGTGACACAGGGTTTAGCTATGGCTACACCTTC.

This chain joins TRBV30 and TRBJ1-1, with 8 bases lining up with TRBD1. The CDR3 extends over 20 amino acids. Losses at the gene ends were 2 bases for V and 3 bases for J; bases not matched to a gene: 23. Germline assignment: CDR1 GTSNPN and CDR2 SVGIG (reference sequence). This CDR3 reads CAWSSGVLLGAQGVDTEAFF. In nucleotides, the CDR3 is TGTGCCTGGAGTAGCGGAGTCCTCCTCGGCGCACAGGGGGTGGACACTGAAGCTTTCTTT.

The genes are TRBV10-3 and TRBJ1-2; the D is unclear. The CDR3 has 16 amino acids. V was clipped by 0 bases and J by 2 bases, with 13 bases between them. Germline V lookup: CDR1 ENHRY, CDR2 SYGVKD. CDR3 sequence (DNA): TGTGCCATCAGTGAGTCGATCGGTCTGAAAAACTATGGCTACACCTTC. Its translation: CAISESIGLKNYGYTF.

J is TRBJ2-7 and V is TRBV9, with 7 bases that match TRBD1. CDR3 length equals 14 residues. J was trimmed by 5 bases and V by 4 bases; bases with no gene match: 9. From germline, CDR1 is SGDLS and CDR2 YYNGEE. The CDR3 is CASSPHRGIDEQYF. DNA for the CDR3: TGTGCCAGCAGCCCACACAGGGGAATTGACGAGCAGTACTTC.

The chain links TRBV7-9 to TRBJ1-2; D gene ambiguous. The germline V and J ends were trimmed by 1 base and 2 bases, with 11 bases remaining between them. The CDR3 extends over 15 amino acids. The germline CDR1 and CDR2 sequences are SEHNR and FQNEAQ (reference sequence). The CDR3 spells CASSLVPPGNYGYTF. CDR3 nucleotide sequence: TGTGCCAGCAGCTTAGTCCCACCAGGCAACTATGGCTACACCTTC.

The genes are TRBV6-5 and TRBJ1-2; perhaps TRBD1 as D (6 bases). The V and J ends lost 0 bases and 4 bases respectively, with 15 bases between them. Germline CDR1 is MNHEY and CDR2 is SVGAGI. This CDR3 has 16 residues. The CDR3: CASSYSGAESPYGYTF. CDR3 DNA sequence: TGTGCCAGCAGTTACTCGGGGGCGGAATCTCCCTATGGCTACACCTTC.

J is TRBJ1-2 and V is TRBV29-1; TRBD1 aligns across 11 bases. Germline trimming cut 7 bases from V and 4 bases from J; bases unmatched to any gene: 5. Germline V CDR1 and CDR2: SQVTM, ANQGSEA. The CDR3 loop spans 13 amino acids. CDR3 in amino acids: CSAGQGASYGYTF. The CDR3 DNA reads TGCAGCGCCGGACAGGGGGCAAGCTATGGCTACACCTTC. The whole variable domain, remainder taken from reference TRBV29-1 and TRBJ1-2, is SAVISQKPSRDICQRGTSLTIQCQVDSQVTMMFWYRQQPGQSLTLIATANQGSEATYESGFVIDKFPISRPNLTFSTLTVSNMSPEDSSIYLCSAGQGASYGYTFGSGTRLTVV.

The V gene is TRBV5-1, the J gene TRBJ1-6; D uncertain. The CDR3 has 13 residues. Germline V gene sequence: CDR1 SGHRS, CDR2 YFSETQ. V was shortened by 6 bases and J by 9 bases, with 13 bases between the two germline ends. CDR3 protein: CASTSDSSSPLHF. The CDR3 DNA follows: TGCGCCAGCACCTCGGATTCTAGTTCACCCCTCCACTTT. Drawing the rest from reference TRBV5-1 and TRBJ1-6, the complete variable domain is KAGVTQTPRYLIKTRGQQVTLSCSPISGHRSVSWYQQTPGQGLQFLFEYFSETQRNKGNFPGRFSGRQFSNSRSEMNVSTLELGDSALYLCASTSDSSSPLHFGNGTRLTVT.

The gene calls are TRBV29-1 and TRBJ1-1; the D is unclear. This CDR3 contains 12 residues. Trimming removed 6 bases from V and 1 base from J, with 9 bases in between. Germline V gene sequence: CDR1 SQVTM, CDR2 ANQGSEA. The DNA for the CDR3 is TGCAGCGTGGGCGAGAGGAACACTGAAGCTTTCTTT. Translating it yields CSVGERNTEAFF.

The J gene is TRBJ2-3, the V gene TRBV30; 8 bases align to TRBD2. CDR1 is GTSNPN and CDR2 is SVGIG in the germline V gene (reference sequence). There are 16 residues in the CDR3. The V segment lost 2 bases and the J segment 5 bases; nucleotides outside the gene matches: 12. CDR3: CAWSKTGGLAGDTQYF. The CDR3 DNA is TGTGCCTGGAGTAAAACTGGAGGCCTAGCGGGAGATACGCAGTATTTT.

The gene calls are TRBV18 and TRBJ2-7; D not resolved. Trimming removed 1 base from V and 0 bases from J, with 10 bases in between. Germline V lookup: CDR1 KGHSH, CDR2 LQKENI. The CDR3 sequence is 15 residues long. This chain's CDR3 is CASSPRSENSYEQYF. For the CDR3, the DNA is TGTGCCAGCTCACCACGTTCCGAGAACTCCTACGAGCAGTACTTC.

The gene calls are TRBV27 and TRBJ1-5; D perhaps matches TRBD1 (6 bases). Germline CDR1 MNHEY, CDR2 SMNVEV (reference sequence). The CDR3 totals 14 residues. Trimming removed 2 bases from V and 2 bases from J, with 7 bases in between. The CDR3 sequence: CASSLNRGNQPQHF. CDR3 sequence (DNA): TGTGCCAGCAGTTTAAACAGGGGCAATCAGCCCCAGCATTTT.

J is TRBJ2-7 and V is TRBV11-2; D is perhaps TRBD1 (6 bases). Germline V gene lookup returns CDR1 SGHAT and CDR2 FQNNGV. V gave up 7 bases and J gave up 0 bases, with 16 bases separating them. This CDR3 spans 15 amino acids. The CDR3 region has the DNA TGTGCCAGCACCCCGGACAGACTAAGCTCCTACGAGCAGTACTTC. Amino acids: CASTPDRLSSYEQYF. The full variable domain, its missing parts supplied by reference TRBV11-2 and TRBJ2-7, is EAGVAQSPRYKIIEKRQSVAFWCNPISGHATLYWYQQILGQGPKLLIQFQNNGVVDDSQLPKDRFSAERLKGVDSTLKIQPAKLEDSAVYLCASTPDRLSSYEQYFGPGTRLTVT.

The chain carries TRBV27 and TRBJ1-1; D remains unclear. Germline CDR1 reads MNHEY; CDR2 reads SMNVEV (reference sequence). V shed 0 bases and J shed 0 bases, with 8 bases lying between them. CDR3 length: 15 residues. Written as DNA, the CDR3 is TGTGCCAGCAGTTTATCAAACGGTCTGAACACTGAAGCTTTCTTT. It encodes CASSLSNGLNTEAFF.

J is TRBJ1-1 and V is TRBV30; tentatively, D is TRBD1 (5 bases). CDR1 and CDR2 (germline): GTSNPN, SVGIG (reference sequence). The CDR3 is made up of 11 amino acids. V was pared by 5 bases and J by 2 bases, with 6 bases between. The CDR3, as DNA: TGTGCCTGGGGACATAACACTGAAGCTTTCTTT. Encoded protein: CAWGHNTEAFF.

About this clone itself: This CDR3 is also generated by other DNA sequences in the sample. The chain couples TRBV30 to TRBJ2-5, with 7 bases identical to TRBD2. J was trimmed by 4 bases and V by 0 bases; bases with no gene match: 8. CDR1 is GTSNPN, CDR2 SVGIG, per germline (reference sequence). CDR3 length: 15 amino acids. The CDR3 reads CAWSVLGGSGETQYF. The CDR3 DNA reads as TGTGCCTGGAGTGTATTGGGCGGGAGCGGAGAGACCCAGTACTTC.

This chain joins TRBV9 and TRBJ2-7, with TRBD2 as a possible D gene (5 bases). Germline V lookup: CDR1 SGDLS, CDR2 YYNGEE. V dropped 0 bases and J dropped 4 bases, with 14 bases sitting between them. This CDR3 comprises 15 residues. CDR3 coding DNA: TGTGCCAGCAGCGTAGGGCTAGCAGAACCTTACGAGCAGTACTTC. Protein sequence: CASSVGLAEPYEQYF. Together with reference TRBV9 and TRBJ2-7, the CDR3 gives the full variable domain: DSGVTQTPKHLITATGQRVTLRCSPRSGDLSVYWYQQSLDQGLQFLIQYYNGEERAKGNILERFSAQQFPDLHSELNLSSLELGDSALYFCASSVGLAEPYEQYFGPGTRLTVT.

J is TRBJ2-7 and V is TRBV4-1, with TRBD2 matching over 8 bases. V shed 4 bases and J 2 bases; nucleotides not matched to a gene: 4. Germline values: CDR1 MGHRA, CDR2 YSYEKL. The CDR3 is 14 amino acids. CDR3 DNA: TGCGCCAGCAGCCCCAGGACTAGCCCCTACGAGCAGTACTTC. As protein: CASSPRTSPYEQYF.

This chain uses TRBV6-5 with TRBJ2-7; a weak D match, TRBD1 (6 bases). Germline V gene lookup returns CDR1 MNHEY and CDR2 SVGAGI. The CDR3 contains 13 residues. Trimming cost V 5 bases and J 1 base, with 9 bases left between them. The CDR3 reads CASSQGTSYEQYF. The CDR3 DNA reads as TGTGCCAGCAGTCAGGGGACATCCTACGAGCAGTACTTC.

The V and J genes are TRBV28 and TRBJ2-7, with TRBD1 identical over 8 bases. The trim removed 6 bases at V and 5 bases at J, leaving 9 bases unmatched. Germline V gives CDR1 MDHEN, CDR2 SYDVKM. The CDR3 consists of 14 residues. CDR3: CASSEDRVSDEQYF. The CDR3 coding sequence is TGTGCCAGCAGCGAGGACAGGGTTAGCGACGAGCAGTACTTC.

The CDR3 here is CASSQDTGNTIYF. The CDR3 DNA reads TGTGCCAGCAGCCAAGACACAGGAAACACCATATATTTT. The V call is TRBV4-2, the J call TRBJ1-3; D remains ambiguous. Germline CDR1 LGHNA, CDR2 YNFKEQ. This CDR3 is built from 13 residues. V lost 0 bases to trimming and J lost 4 bases, with 4 bases between them.

The genes are TRBV19 and TRBJ2-7; TRBD1 matches 9 bases. The CDR3 is made up of 16 amino acids. Germline V gene sequence: CDR1 LNHDA, CDR2 SQIVND (reference sequence). The V gene end was trimmed by 5 bases and the J gene end by 6 bases; junction bases not matched to a gene: 14. This chain's CDR3 is CASSALLGTGSFEQYF. The CDR3 DNA reads as TGTGCCAGTAGTGCCTTACTTGGGACAGGGAGTTTCGAGCAGTACTTC.

This sequence joins TRBV4-3 and TRBJ2-5; D possibly corresponds to TRBD2 (5 bases). The length of the CDR3 is 17 residues. CDR1 and CDR2 (germline): LGHNA, YSLEER. Trimming cost V 4 bases and J 5 bases, with 23 bases left between them. The CDR3 reads CASSPTGERDRGETQYF. The CDR3 DNA follows: TGCGCCAGCAGCCCAACTGGTGAGCGCGATAGAGGGGAGACCCAGTACTTC.